This TCR beta chain was recovered during a study of cytomegalovirus exposure and HLA in healthy donors. The overall study: It was reported in a later analysis that the same platform had been used for the 120 validation repertoires as for the 666 first-cohort repertoires. Findings of the study overall: Rare TCR sequences predominated, though certain public TCRs were found in many donors. Both high specificity and high sensitivity reportedly marked the classifier's diagnosis of cytomegalovirus status. TCR clusters originating in the first cohort tended to co-occur in the 120 validation repertoires, according to a later analysis.

The repertoire was sequenced with immunoSEQ multiplex PCR; TCRdb's copy has only in-frame clones and lacks some. The repertoire consists of roughly 73,000 clones, with 90% to 95% occurring once and the leading ten covering roughly 1.6%. This clone is a singleton in its sample. Its antigen is undetermined. This CDR3 has 14 amino acids. Germline loops: CDR1 MNHNS, CDR2 SASEGT. Trimming cost V 7 bases and J 3 bases, with 10 bases left between them. Sequenced material: PBMCs. V is TRBV6-1 and J is TRBJ2-6; no clear D. The clonotype was recovered from a man between 18 and 35 years old in good health and CMV-seropositive. For the CDR3, the DNA is TGTGCCAGCATGAGGTCCGGTGGGGCCAACGTCCTGACTTTC. Its protein product is CASMRSGGANVLTF.